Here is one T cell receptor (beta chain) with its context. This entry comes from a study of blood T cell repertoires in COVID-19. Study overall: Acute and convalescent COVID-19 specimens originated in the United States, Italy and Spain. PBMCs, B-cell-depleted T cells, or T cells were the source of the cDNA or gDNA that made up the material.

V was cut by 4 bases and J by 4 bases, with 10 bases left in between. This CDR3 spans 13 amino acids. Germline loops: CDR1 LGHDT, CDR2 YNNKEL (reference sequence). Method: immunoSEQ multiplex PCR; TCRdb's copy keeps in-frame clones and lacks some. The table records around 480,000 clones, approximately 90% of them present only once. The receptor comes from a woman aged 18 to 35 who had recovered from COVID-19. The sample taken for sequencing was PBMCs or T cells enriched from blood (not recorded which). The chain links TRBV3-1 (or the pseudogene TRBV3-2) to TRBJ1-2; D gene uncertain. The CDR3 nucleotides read TGTGCCAGCAGCCCCCAATTTTCCTATGGCTACACCTTC. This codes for CASSPQFSYGYTF.